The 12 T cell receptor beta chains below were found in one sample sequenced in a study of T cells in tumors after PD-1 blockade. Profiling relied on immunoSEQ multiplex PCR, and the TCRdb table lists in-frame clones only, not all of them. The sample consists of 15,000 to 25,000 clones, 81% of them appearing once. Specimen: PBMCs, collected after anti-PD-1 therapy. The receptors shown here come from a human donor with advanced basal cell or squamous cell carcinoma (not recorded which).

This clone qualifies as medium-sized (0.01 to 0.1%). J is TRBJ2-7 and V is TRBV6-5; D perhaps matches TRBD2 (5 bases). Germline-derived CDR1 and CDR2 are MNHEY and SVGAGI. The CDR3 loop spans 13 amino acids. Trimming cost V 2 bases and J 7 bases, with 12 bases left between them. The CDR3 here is CASSYSLRGEQYF. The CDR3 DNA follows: TGTGCCAGCAGTTACAGCCTTCGGGGTGAGCAGTACTTC.

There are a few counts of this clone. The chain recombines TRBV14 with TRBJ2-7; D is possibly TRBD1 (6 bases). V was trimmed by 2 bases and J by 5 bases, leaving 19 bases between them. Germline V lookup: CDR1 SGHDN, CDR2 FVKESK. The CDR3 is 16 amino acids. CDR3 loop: CASSQKTGPPRNEQYF. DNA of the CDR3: TGTGCCAGCAGCCAAAAAACAGGGCCCCCTCGCAACGAGCAGTACTTC.

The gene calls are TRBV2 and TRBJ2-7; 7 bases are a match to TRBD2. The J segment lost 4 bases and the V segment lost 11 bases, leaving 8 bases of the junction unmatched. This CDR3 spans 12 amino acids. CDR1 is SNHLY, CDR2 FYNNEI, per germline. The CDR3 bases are TGTGCCCTCATCGTGGGGGGGTACGAGCAGTACTTC. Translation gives CALIVGGYEQYF.

The CDR3, as DNA: TGTGCCAGCAGCCGCGGACAAGGGGGGACAGATACGCAGTATTTT. This encodes CASSRGQGGTDTQYF. J is TRBJ2-3 and V is TRBV4-2; D is possibly TRBD1 or TRBD2 (6 bases each). CDR3 size: 15 residues. The germline V and J ends were trimmed by 4 bases and 3 bases, with 14 bases remaining between them. Germline assignment: CDR1 LGHNA and CDR2 YNFKEQ.

CDR3 sequence reads: CASSQPQGATNTGELFF. In nucleotides, the CDR3 is TGCGCCAGCAGCCAACCACAGGGTGCTACAAACACCGGGGAGCTGTTTTTT. The chain recombines TRBV4-1 with TRBJ2-2; TRBD1 is a possible D gene (6 bases). The V gene lost 2 bases and the J gene lost 2 bases, with 15 bases spanning the gap. The CDR3 length is 17 residues. Per the germline V gene, CDR1 is MGHRA and CDR2 is YSYEKL.

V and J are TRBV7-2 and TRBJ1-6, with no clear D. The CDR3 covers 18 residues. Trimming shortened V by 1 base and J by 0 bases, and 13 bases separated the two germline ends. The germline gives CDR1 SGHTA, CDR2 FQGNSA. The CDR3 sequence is CASSLVHGLGSYNSPLHF. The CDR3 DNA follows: TGTGCCAGCAGCTTAGTTCACGGGCTAGGCTCCTATAATTCACCCCTCCACTTT.

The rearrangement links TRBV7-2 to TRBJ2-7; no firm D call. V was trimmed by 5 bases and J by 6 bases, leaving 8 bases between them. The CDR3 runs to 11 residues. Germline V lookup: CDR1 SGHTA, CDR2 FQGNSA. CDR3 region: CASSPLGEQYF. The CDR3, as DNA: TGTGCCAGCAGCCCCCTTGGCGAGCAGTACTTC.

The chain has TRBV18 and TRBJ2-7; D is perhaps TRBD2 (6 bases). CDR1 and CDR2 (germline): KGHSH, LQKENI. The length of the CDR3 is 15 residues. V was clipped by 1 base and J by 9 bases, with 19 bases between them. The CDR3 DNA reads TGTGCCAGCTCACCACAAGAGGGAGGTGGCCACGGGCAGTACTTC. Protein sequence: CASSPQEGGGHGQYF.

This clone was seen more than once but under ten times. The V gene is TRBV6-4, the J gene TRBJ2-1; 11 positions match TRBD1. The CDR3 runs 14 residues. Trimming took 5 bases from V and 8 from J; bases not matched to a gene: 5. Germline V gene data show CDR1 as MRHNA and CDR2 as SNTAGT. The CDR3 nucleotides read TGTGCCAGCAGTCCGGGACAGGGGGTCGATGAGCAGTTCTTC. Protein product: CASSPGQGVDEQFF.

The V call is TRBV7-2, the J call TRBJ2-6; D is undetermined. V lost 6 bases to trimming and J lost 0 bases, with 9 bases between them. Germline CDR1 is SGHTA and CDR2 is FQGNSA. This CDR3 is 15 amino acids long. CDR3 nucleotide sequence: TGTGCCAGCAGAGAAGGAGCCTCTGGGGCCAACGTCCTGACTTTC. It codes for CASREGASGANVLTF. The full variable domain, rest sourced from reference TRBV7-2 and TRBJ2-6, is GAGVSQSPSNKVTEKGKDVELRCDPISGHTALYWYRQSLGQGLEFLIYFQGNSAPDKSGLPSDRFSAERTGGSVSTLTIQRTQQEDSAVYLCASREGASGANVLTFGAGSRLTVL.

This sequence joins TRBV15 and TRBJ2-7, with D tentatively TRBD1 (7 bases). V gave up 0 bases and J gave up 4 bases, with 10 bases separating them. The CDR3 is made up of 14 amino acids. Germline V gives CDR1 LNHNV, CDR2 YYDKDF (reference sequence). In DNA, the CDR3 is TGTGCCACCAGCAGAGACAGGGGGGTTTACGAGCAGTACTTC. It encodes CATSRDRGVYEQYF.

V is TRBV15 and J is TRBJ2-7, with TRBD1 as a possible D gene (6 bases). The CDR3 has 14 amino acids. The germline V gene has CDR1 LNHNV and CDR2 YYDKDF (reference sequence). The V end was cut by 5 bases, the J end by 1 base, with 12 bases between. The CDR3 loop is CATSGGGSSYEQYF. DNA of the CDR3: TGTGCCACCAGCGGGGGCGGCAGTTCCTACGAGCAGTACTTC.